These 21 T cell receptor beta chains originate from one sample sequenced in a study of blood T cells in healthy people across ages. Primed by a sample-barcoded 5' primer and a J-beta primer mix, a second PCR proceeded for roughly 7 to 11 cycles. TCRdb re-analysed the 5' RACE reads in MiXCR, keeping a single row per CDR3 protein. The sample has about 780,000 distinct CDR3 sequences, more than 35% seen once. The material sequenced was blood. The source of these receptors is a man older than 75 in good health.

The J gene is TRBJ2-7, the V gene TRBV24-1, with D possibly being TRBD2 (6 bases). Germline-derived CDR1 and CDR2 are KGHDR and SFDVKD. This CDR3 has 17 amino acids. V lost 2 bases and J lost 7, with 23 bases in between. The CDR3 spells CATSDSWGDGYYNEQYF. The DNA of the CDR3 is TGTGCCACCAGTGATTCGTGGGGGGACGGCTATTACAATGAGCAGTACTTC.

The V call is TRBV6-1, the J call TRBJ2-7; 9 bases line up with TRBD1. The J call may be mistaken, given a closer DNA end match to TRBJ2-5. Germline-derived CDR1 and CDR2 are MNHNS and SASEGT. This CDR3 region has 14 residues. In DNA form, the CDR3 reads TGTGCCAGCAGGAAGGACAGGGGAGAAGAGACCCAGTACTTC. Translating it yields CASRKDRGEETQYF.

The V gene is TRBV20-1, the J gene TRBJ2-7; 9 bases match TRBD1. The CDR3 sequence is 15 residues long. In germline, CDR1 is DFQATT, CDR2 SNEGSKA (reference sequence). V shed 7 bases, J shed 0 bases, and the junction held 10 bases outside the gene matches. The CDR3: CSGADGDRDSYEQYF. The CDR3, as DNA: TGCAGTGGGGCCGATGGGGACAGGGACTCCTACGAGCAGTACTTC.

This clonotype appeared a single time. This chain uses TRBV10-3 with TRBJ1-1; D might be TRBD1 (5 bases). Per the germline V gene, CDR1 is ENHRY and CDR2 is SYGVKD. V gave up 8 bases and J gave up 1 base, with 11 bases separating them. The CDR3 is 13 residues long. The CDR3 DNA is TGTGCCATCTTGAGGGGAAAGAACACTGAAGCTTTCTTT. This translates into CAILRGKNTEAFF.

This chain uses TRBV18 with TRBJ2-7; perhaps TRBD2 as D (6 bases). The CDR3 covers 13 residues. Per germline, CDR1 KGHSH and CDR2 LQKENI. V dropped 6 bases and J dropped 0 bases, with 9 bases sitting between them. The DNA of the CDR3 is TGTGCCAGCTCGGGACTGAACTCCTACGAGCAGTACTTC. It encodes CASSGLNSYEQYF.

CDR3 nucleotide sequence: TGTGCCACCAGTGATTTGGCCCGGGGAACAGATACGCAGTATTTT. Translating it yields CATSDLARGTDTQYF. This chain joins TRBV24-1 and TRBJ2-3; a weak D match, TRBD2 (5 bases). V gave up 0 bases and J gave up 3 bases, with 9 bases separating them. This CDR3 comprises 15 residues. Germline CDR1 reads KGHDR; CDR2 reads SFDVKD.

The chain uses TRBV4-2 and TRBJ2-1, with 7 bases fitting TRBD1. The CDR3 is made up of 14 amino acids. Germline CDR1 is LGHNA and CDR2 is YNFKEQ. After removal of 2 bases from V and 5 bases from J, the junction contained 3 bases not matched to a gene. The CDR3 nucleotides read TGTGCCAGCAGCCAAAGGGGGCGGGACAATGAGCAGTTCTTC. Translating gives CASSQRGRDNEQFF.

The chain combines TRBV7-2 with TRBJ2-5, with D hard to call. This CDR3 contains 13 residues. From germline, CDR1 is SGHTA and CDR2 FQGNSA. Trimming shortened V by 6 bases and J by 5 bases, and 13 bases separated the two germline ends. CDR3 sequence (DNA): TGTGCCAGCAGGCTTCCGATCTTGGAGACCCAGTACTTC. The encoded protein is CASRLPILETQYF. The entire variable domain, with the rest obtained from reference TRBV7-2 and TRBJ2-5, is as follows: GAGVSQSPSNKVTEKGKDVELRCDPISGHTALYWYRQSLGQGLEFLIYFQGNSAPDKSGLPSDRFSAERTGGSVSTLTIQRTQQEDSAVYLCASRLPILETQYFGPGTRLLVL.

This CDR3 is CSARDLHNYGYTF. The CDR3 DNA reads TGCAGTGCTAGAGATCTACATAACTATGGCTACACCTTC. V is TRBV20-1 and J is TRBJ1-2; D is ambiguous. The germline V gene encodes CDR1 DFQATT and CDR2 SNEGSKA (reference sequence). V lost 0 bases, J lost 1 base, and 6 bases lay in between. This CDR3 has 13 amino acids.

A word on this clonotype: An end of the junction does not agree with germline; a read error may underlie this. The chain joins TRBV2 to TRBJ2-1, with D possibly TRBD1 on 6 matching bases. The CDR3 has 14 residues. Germline V lookup: CDR1 SNHLY, CDR2 FYNNEI. This CDR3 is CTSSEVGQPGEQFF. In nucleotides, the CDR3 is TGTACCAGCAGTGAAGTTGGACAGCCGGGGGAGCAGTTCTTC.

This clonotype was seen only a few times. The CDR3 DNA reads as TGTGCCAGCAGCTTAGTTGGCGGGGGACGGGCAGATACGCAGTATTTT. Amino acid sequence: CASSLVGGGRADTQYF. The rearrangement joins TRBV7-2 to TRBJ2-3, with TRBD2 matching over 7 bases. The CDR3 totals 16 residues. The V and J ends lost 1 base and 4 bases, in that order; junction bases with no gene match: 8. Germline loops: CDR1 SGHTA, CDR2 FQGNSA. Full variable domain (rest looked up from reference TRBV7-2 and TRBJ2-3): GAGVSQSPSNKVTEKGKDVELRCDPISGHTALYWYRQSLGQGLEFLIYFQGNSAPDKSGLPSDRFSAERTGGSVSTLTIQRTQQEDSAVYLCASSLVGGGRADTQYFGPGTRLTVL.

This clonotype was found many times. V and J are TRBV5-1 and TRBJ2-7, with 8 bases identical to TRBD2. The junction had 7 bases not matched to a gene; V was cut back by 0 bases and J by 5 bases. There are 15 residues in the CDR3. Germline V gives CDR1 SGHRS, CDR2 YFSETQ. In DNA, the CDR3 is TGCGCCAGCAGCTTGGAGCAGCGGGAGATTGACGAGCAGTACTTC. It codes for CASSLEQREIDEQYF.

There are many counts of this clonotype. This chain joins TRBV2 and TRBJ1-6; D not certain. The CDR3 extends over 14 amino acids. CDR1 and CDR2 (germline): SNHLY, FYNNEI. With 10 bases removed from V and 2 bases from J, the gap between germline ends came to 12 bases. CDR3 nucleotide sequence: TGTGCCAACGCCTATGAGGCCTATAATTCACCCCTCCACTTT. It specifies CANAYEAYNSPLHF.

The rearrangement uses TRBV5-1 and TRBJ1-5; D possibly corresponds to TRBD1 (5 bases). Germline CDR1 and CDR2: SGHRS and YFSETQ. Between the trimmed V and J ends, which lost 4 bases and 0 bases, there was a span of 14 bases. The CDR3 has 16 residues. CDR3 in amino acids: CASSSTGRISNQPQHF. In DNA form, the CDR3 reads TGCGCCAGCAGCAGCACGGGACGGATTAGCAATCAGCCCCAGCATTTT.

The chain uses TRBV11-2 and TRBJ2-1; 8 bases are shared with TRBD1. The CDR3 loop spans 16 amino acids. The V and J ends lost 3 bases and 3 bases, in that order; junction bases with no gene match: 7. Germline-derived CDR1 and CDR2 are SGHAT and FQNNGV. The CDR3 DNA sequence: TGTGCCAGCAGCTTCTCGGACAGGGAGGACTACAATGAGCAGTTCTTC. Protein: CASSFSDREDYNEQFF.

This clonotype was counted a few times. This chain connects TRBV29-1 to TRBJ2-7; 7 bases line up with TRBD1. The DNA end favors TRBJ2-5, so the J call may be wrong. The CDR3 has 12 residues. Germline V gives CDR1 SQVTM, CDR2 ANQGSEA. CDR3 region: CSVGEGAETQYF. In DNA, the CDR3 is TGCAGCGTAGGCGAGGGGGCTGAGACCCAGTACTTC.

V usage is TRBV29-1 and J usage is TRBJ2-7; possible D gene TRBD1, 6 bases. Trimming shortened V by 1 base and J by 5 bases, and 15 bases separated the two germline ends. CDR3 length equals 14 residues. Germline CDR1 SQVTM, CDR2 ANQGSEA. The CDR3 spells CSVEVVQGANEQYF. In DNA form, the CDR3 reads TGCAGCGTTGAAGTTGTACAGGGAGCCAACGAGCAGTACTTC.

V and J are TRBV20-1 and TRBJ2-1; D might be TRBD1 (5 bases). The CDR3 is 13 residues long. Germline CDR1 reads DFQATT; CDR2 reads SNEGSKA (reference sequence). V was shortened by 2 bases and J by 5 bases, with 10 bases between the two germline ends. CDR3 sequence (DNA): TGCAGTGCTAGAAGAACAGGCGACAATGAGCAGTTCTTC. As protein: CSARRTGDNEQFF.

The table lists this clonotype with a few counts. The chain has TRBV7-2 and TRBJ2-1, with 12 bases lining up with TRBD2. Trimming took 2 bases from V and 1 from J; bases not matched to a gene: 3. Germline loops: CDR1 SGHTA, CDR2 FQGNSA. The CDR3 spans 17 residues. CDR3 bases: TGTGCCAGCAGCTTAACGCTAGCGGGAGGGTCCTACAATGAGCAGTTCTTC. Translating gives CASSLTLAGGSYNEQFF. Complete variable domain (other parts from reference TRBV7-2 and TRBJ2-1): GAGVSQSPSNKVTEKGKDVELRCDPISGHTALYWYRQSLGQGLEFLIYFQGNSAPDKSGLPSDRFSAERTGGSVSTLTIQRTQQEDSAVYLCASSLTLAGGSYNEQFFGPGTRLTVL.

On this clonotype itself: At one of its ends the junction is not consistent with the germline gene, which may arise from a read error. The chain is built from TRBV3-1 and TRBJ2-4, with D perhaps matching TRBD2 (5 bases). The CDR3 covers 15 residues. In germline, CDR1 is LGHDT, CDR2 YNNKEL (reference sequence). This CDR3 reads CASSQDEGVKNIQYF. DNA of the CDR3: TGTGCCAGTAGCCAAGACGAGGGTGTCAAAAACATTCAGTACTTC.

This chain connects TRBV7-2 to TRBJ2-2; no firm D call. The V and J ends lost 1 base and 6 bases respectively, with 9 bases between them. The CDR3 is made up of 14 amino acids. Germline CDR1 SGHTA, CDR2 FQGNSA. The DNA for the CDR3 is TGTGCCAGCAGCTTAGTGAGCGCCGCCGGGGAGCTGTTTTTT. This gives the protein CASSLVSAAGELFF.